The source of this TCR beta chain is a study of Tregs in tolerant kidney transplant recipients (dated by TCRdb to between 2018 and 2021). About the investigation overall: Other Treg samples came from a roughly three-day mixed lymphocyte reaction with belatacept, some followed by a roughly five-day donor restimulation, before sorting recipient CD4+CD25+CD127- cells. Antibodies distinguished recipient from donor cells when sorting primary belatacept mixed lymphocyte reaction cultures. TCRbeta repertoire sequencing was used in 3 healthy controls to compare several methods for expanding Tregs specific for an allogeneic donor. The study applied TCRbeta sequencing to find donor-specific regulatory T cells before combined kidney and bone marrow transplantation and then followed those same cells after transplant.

Blood from healthy controls was obtained either as purchased buffy coats or from healthy volunteers. Healthy control blood was processed by Ficoll density gradient to PBMCs and cryopreserved; patient PBMCs were collected before and after transplant. Spanning cysteine to phenylalanine, the CDR3 consists of 14 amino acids. Left in the record is the CDR3 DNA by itself, 42 bases read in frame from the first base. V was cut back by 3 bases and J by 4 bases, leaving a gap of 14 bases between them. CDR1 and CDR2, looked up from the germline V gene, are SQVTM and ANQGSEA. As regards this clone: Its binding antigen is unknown. Base qualities are not at hand, and no much larger clone is one base apart.

The research as a whole found: Although technical replication error seemed to be minimal, the question of biological reproducibility was not addressed directly. The study was limited by small patient numbers, and the findings need validation in larger populations and under other immunosuppression protocols. Expanding Tregs with activated donor B cells appeared to identify the most biologically relevant and donor-specific TCRbeta repertoire.

For TCRbeta CDR3 sequencing, genomic DNA was extracted from sorted cells using the QIAGEN DNeasy Blood and Tissue Kit. Through immunoSEQ, high-throughput TCRbeta CDR3 sequencing was done commercially, including PCR amplification with internal controls and bias correction. The authors' pipeline ran thus. Unique productive TCRbeta sequences were defined by CDR3 nucleotide sequence where primers matched, otherwise by CDR3 amino acid sequence with Vbeta and Jbeta genes. Sequences were defined as donor-reactive when expanded at least 5-fold in CFSE-low cells versus unstimulated cells and present at a frequency of at least 0.01% in CFSE-low cells. Jensen-Shannon divergence, calculated on the top 100 TCRbeta sequences ranked by frequency, was used to quantify repertoire divergence. For samples with multiple sequencing runs, sorting error was corrected in each run separately before the runs were combined. Sourced from immuneACCESS, this table was stored by TCRdb with only in-frame sequences that have V and J called. A share of the clones is absent; for the studies checked, an unresolved V gene accounts for under half, and the remainder has no known explanation. V and J calls plus clone size are reproduced from that table; the DNA served to infer D and trimming. The sample has just over 30,000 clones on record, 82% of them singletons. 2% to 2.5% of the sample is held by the ten biggest clonotypes.

The specimen sequenced was Tregs from blood cultured with allogeneic cells. Here the chain combines TRBV29-1 and TRBJ2-3; the D gene is perhaps TRBD1 or TRBD2, as each covers 5 bases. The sequence was collected from a human donor in good health. CDR3 loop: CSVDSQLGADTQYF. The DNA reads as follows: TGCAGCGTTGATTCCCAATTGGGGGCAGATACGCAGTATTTT.